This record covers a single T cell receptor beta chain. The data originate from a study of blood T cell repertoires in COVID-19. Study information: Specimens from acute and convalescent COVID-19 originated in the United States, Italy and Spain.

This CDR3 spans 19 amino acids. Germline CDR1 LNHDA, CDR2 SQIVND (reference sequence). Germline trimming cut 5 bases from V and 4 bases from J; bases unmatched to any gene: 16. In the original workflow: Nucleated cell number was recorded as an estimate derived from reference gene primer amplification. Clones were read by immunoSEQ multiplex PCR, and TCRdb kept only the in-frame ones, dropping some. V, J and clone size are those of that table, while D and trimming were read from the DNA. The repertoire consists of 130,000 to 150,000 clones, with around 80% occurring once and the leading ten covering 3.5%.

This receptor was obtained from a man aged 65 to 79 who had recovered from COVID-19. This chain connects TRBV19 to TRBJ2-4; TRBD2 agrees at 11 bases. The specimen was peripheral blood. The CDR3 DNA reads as TGTGCCAGTAGTTACCCCCCCGGACTAGCGGGCGCTTTAAAAAACATTCAGTACTTC. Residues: CASSYPPGLAGALKNIQYF.